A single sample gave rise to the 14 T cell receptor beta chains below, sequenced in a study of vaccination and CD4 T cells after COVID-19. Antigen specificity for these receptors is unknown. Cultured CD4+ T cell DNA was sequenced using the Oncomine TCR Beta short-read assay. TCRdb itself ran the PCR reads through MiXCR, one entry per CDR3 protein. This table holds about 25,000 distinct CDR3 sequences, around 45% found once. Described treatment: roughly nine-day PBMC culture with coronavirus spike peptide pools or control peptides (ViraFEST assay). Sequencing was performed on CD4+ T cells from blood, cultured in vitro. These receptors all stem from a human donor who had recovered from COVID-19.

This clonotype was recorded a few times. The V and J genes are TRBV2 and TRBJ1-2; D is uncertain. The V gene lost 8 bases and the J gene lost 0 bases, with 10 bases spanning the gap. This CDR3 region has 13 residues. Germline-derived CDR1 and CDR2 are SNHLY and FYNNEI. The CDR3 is CASSTAPNYGYTF. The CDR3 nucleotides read TGTGCCAGCTCCACAGCACCTAACTATGGCTACACCTTC.

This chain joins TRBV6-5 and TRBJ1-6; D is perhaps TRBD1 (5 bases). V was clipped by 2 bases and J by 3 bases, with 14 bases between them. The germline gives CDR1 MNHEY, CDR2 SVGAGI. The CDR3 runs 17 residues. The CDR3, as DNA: TGTGCCAGCAGTTACGGTGTGAGACAGATCTATAATTCACCCCTCCACTTT. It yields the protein CASSYGVRQIYNSPLHF.

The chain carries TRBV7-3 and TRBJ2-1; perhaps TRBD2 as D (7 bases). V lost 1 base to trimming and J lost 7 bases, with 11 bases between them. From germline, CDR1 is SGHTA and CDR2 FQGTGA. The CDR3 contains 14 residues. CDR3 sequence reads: CASSLRGGRNEQFF. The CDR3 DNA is TGTGCCAGCAGCTTAAGGGGGGGCCGGAATGAGCAGTTCTTC.

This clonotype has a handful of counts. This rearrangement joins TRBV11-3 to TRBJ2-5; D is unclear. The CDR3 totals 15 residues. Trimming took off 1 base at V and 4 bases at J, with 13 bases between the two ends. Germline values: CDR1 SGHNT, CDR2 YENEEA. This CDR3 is CASSLAWRIGETQYF. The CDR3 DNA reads TGTGCCAGCAGCTTAGCATGGCGGATCGGAGAGACCCAGTACTTC.

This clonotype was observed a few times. The CDR3 is CASNYLDREKGYTF. As DNA, the CDR3 is TGTGCCAGCAATTATCTGGACAGGGAGAAGGGCTACACCTTC. The rearrangement joins TRBV28 to TRBJ1-2, with 8 bases matching TRBD1. V was pared by 7 bases and J by 8 bases, with 12 bases of the junction left unmatched. CDR1 is MDHEN, CDR2 SYDVKM, per germline. This CDR3 is 14 amino acids long.

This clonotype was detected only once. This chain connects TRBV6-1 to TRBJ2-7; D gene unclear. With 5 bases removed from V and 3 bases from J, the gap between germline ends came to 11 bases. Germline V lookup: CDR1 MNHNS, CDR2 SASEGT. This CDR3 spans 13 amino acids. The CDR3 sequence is CASSTPGVYEQYF. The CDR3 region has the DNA TGTGCCAGCAGTACCCCAGGCGTCTACGAGCAGTACTTC.

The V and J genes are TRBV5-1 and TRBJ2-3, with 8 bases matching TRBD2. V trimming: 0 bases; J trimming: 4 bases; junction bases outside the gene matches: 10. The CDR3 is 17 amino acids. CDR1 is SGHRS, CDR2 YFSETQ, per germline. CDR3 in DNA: TGCGCCAGCAGCTTGGGTTCGGGGGGGCCCAGGGCAGATACGCAGTATTTT. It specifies CASSLGSGGPRADTQYF. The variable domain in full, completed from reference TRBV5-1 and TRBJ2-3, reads KAGVTQTPRYLIKTRGQQVTLSCSPISGHRSVSWYQQTPGQGLQFLFEYFSETQRNKGNFPGRFSGRQFSNSRSEMNVSTLELGDSALYLCASSLGSGGPRADTQYFGPGTRLTVL.

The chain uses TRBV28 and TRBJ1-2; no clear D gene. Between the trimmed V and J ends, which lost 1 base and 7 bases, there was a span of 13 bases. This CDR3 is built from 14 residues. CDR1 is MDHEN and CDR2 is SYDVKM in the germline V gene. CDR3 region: CASSLLTIPGGYTF. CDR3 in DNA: TGTGCCAGCAGTTTATTGACAATCCCGGGTGGCTACACCTTC.

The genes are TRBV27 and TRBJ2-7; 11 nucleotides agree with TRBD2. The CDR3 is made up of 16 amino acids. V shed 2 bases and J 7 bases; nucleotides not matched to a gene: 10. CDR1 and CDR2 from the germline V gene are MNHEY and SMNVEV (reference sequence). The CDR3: CASSLRVAGGPLEQYF. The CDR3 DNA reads TGTGCCAGCAGTTTACGGGTAGCGGGAGGGCCTTTGGAGCAGTACTTC.

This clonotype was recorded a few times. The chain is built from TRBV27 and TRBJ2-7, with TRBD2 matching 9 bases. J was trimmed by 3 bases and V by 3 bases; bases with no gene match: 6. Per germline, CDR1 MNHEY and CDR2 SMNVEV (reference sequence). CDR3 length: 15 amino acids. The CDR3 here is CASSFETSGNYEQYF. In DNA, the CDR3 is TGTGCCAGCAGTTTTGAGACTAGCGGAAACTACGAGCAGTACTTC.

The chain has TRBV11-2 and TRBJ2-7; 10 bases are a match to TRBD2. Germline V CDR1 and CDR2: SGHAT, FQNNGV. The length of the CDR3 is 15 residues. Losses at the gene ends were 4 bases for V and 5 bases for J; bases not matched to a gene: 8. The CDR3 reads CASSSLAGVAHEQYF. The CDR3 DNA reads TGTGCCAGCAGCTCCCTAGCGGGAGTTGCCCACGAGCAGTACTTC.

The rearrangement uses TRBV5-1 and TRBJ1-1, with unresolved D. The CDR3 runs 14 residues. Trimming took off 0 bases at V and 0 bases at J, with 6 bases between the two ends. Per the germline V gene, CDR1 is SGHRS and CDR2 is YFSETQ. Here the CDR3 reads CASSLGHMNTEAFF. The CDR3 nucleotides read TGCGCCAGCAGCTTGGGGCACATGAACACTGAAGCTTTCTTT.

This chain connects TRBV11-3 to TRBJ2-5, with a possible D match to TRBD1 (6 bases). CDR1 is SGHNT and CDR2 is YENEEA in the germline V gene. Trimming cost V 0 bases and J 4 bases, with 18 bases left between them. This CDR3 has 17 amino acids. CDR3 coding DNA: TGTGCCAGCAGCTTAGACACAGGGCCCCAAGGCTCAGAGACCCAGTACTTC. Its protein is CASSLDTGPQGSETQYF.

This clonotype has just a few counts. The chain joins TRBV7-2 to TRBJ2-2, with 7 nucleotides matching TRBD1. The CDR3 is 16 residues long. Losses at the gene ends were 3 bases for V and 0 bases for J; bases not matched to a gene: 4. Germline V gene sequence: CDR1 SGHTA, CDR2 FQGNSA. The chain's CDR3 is CASSFYRGANTGELFF. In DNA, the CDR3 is TGTGCCAGCAGCTTCTACAGGGGAGCGAACACCGGGGAGCTGTTTTTT.